This paragraph reports one TCR beta chain. The antigen it recognizes is unknown. No base quality information exists; no much larger clone differs at one position. The method was the immunoSEQ multiplex PCR assay. The multiplex PCR relied on a mix of 60 forward primers for TCR Vbeta segments and 13 reverse primers for TCR Jbeta segments. The CDR3 region of rearranged TCR beta genes was amplified from genomic DNA with a multiplex PCR assay. The amplified TCR beta libraries were sequenced on the Illumina HiSeq System as 87-base-pair reads. For the original study's pipeline: A later analysis counted 75 million to 100 million unique TCR beta chains across the 550 to 800 repertoires, and 9 million to 14 million of these chains were shared by at least two donors. Raw reads were error-corrected and collapsed into unique sequences with a nearest-neighbor algorithm that merged closely related sequences to remove PCR and sequencing errors. V, D and J gene segments were assigned by aligning CDR3 sequences to IMGT reference sequences. For a sequence to be retained, at least a six-nucleotide match to both a V gene segment and a J gene segment was required. Rearrangements were called productive when the CDR3 lacked stop codons and stayed in frame with V and J; all others were non-productive. Following IMGT convention, CDR3 was defined as the stretch from the second conserved V-encoded cysteine up to the conserved J-encoded phenylalanine. In an earlier analysis of some 550 of the donors, sequences lacking an unambiguous match to a single V gene segment were excluded. In an earlier analysis of a few hundred of the donors, V segments were called functional above 56.7% productive rearrangements and were called segregating when the between-donor standard deviation exceeded 5%. A statistical classification framework was developed to diagnose cytomegalovirus status using the catalog of TCR beta chain sequences. A later analysis assigned V and J genes by comparing TCR nucleotide sequences with IMGT/GENE-DB human TR gene sequences. The TCRdist pipeline was used in a later analysis to assign CDR3 sequences and most-parsimonious VDJ recombination scenarios. In a later analysis, every TCR beta chain was defined by the combination of its CDR3 amino acid sequence and its V-gene family, and reads without a unique V-gene family were dropped. In a later analysis, some 600 highly shared, low-generation-probability nucleotide sequences were removed to address suspected cross-contamination and a sequencing artifact. In a later analysis, a clonal expansion index was calculated for each public chain from normalized within-repertoire ranks of inferred template counts. In a later analysis, generation probabilities were computed using a VDJ recombination model fitted to out-of-frame rearrangements, and the results were checked against IGoR. In a later analysis, hypergeometric tests were used to score TCR-TCR, TCR-HLA and TCR-CMV co-occurrence, with a repertoire-size bias correction applied to TCR pairs. False discovery rates were estimated in a later analysis by permuting HLA or CMV assignments 20 times. In a later analysis, co-occurring TCRs were grouped using DBSCAN, and TCRdist sequence similarity was added for clustering within HLA-allele-positive subsets. For co-occurrence clustering, repertoires with fewer than 30,000 or more than 120,000 public chains were excluded, along with 5 or 6 repertoires with anomalous nucleotide sharing. This is the immuneACCESS table as TCRdb keeps it, with only in-frame sequences that have V and J called. A part of the clones is gone; compared with another copy, unresolved V genes explain less than half, and the rest is unexplained. V and J calls and clone size come straight from that table; D and trimming were deduced from the DNA. A total of about 100,000 clones appear in this sample, approximately 75% of them only once. Approximately 3.8% of the sample lies in the top ten.

The cohort comprised 550 to 700 healthy bone marrow donors. At the time of sampling, every cohort member was nominally healthy, though immune exposures that went unrecorded were likely present. The donor was CMV seronegative and was included in the group of a few hundred seronegative cohort members. A peripheral blood sample was collected from each donor, and TCR beta sequencing was performed on peripheral blood mononuclear cells. Genomic DNA was extracted from the blood cell samples with the Qiagen DNeasy Blood Extraction Kit. Here V drops 7 bases and J drops 3 bases, and the junction holds 1 base not matched to any gene. Including cysteine and phenylalanine, the CDR3 has 12 amino acids. Only the CDR3 region is kept as DNA, spanning 36 bases read in frame from base 1. Reading the germline V gene gives CDR1 SNHLY and CDR2 FYNNEI. This entry comes from a study of cytomegalovirus exposure and HLA in healthy donors (dated by TCRdb to the late 2010s). For the study in its entirety: An earlier analysis of about 530 of the donors reported over 250 Gb of sequence data and 117 million unique TCR beta sequences obtained from about 200 million T cells. The T cell repertoires of some 670 subjects were profiled by immunosequencing and related to cytomegalovirus serostatus. Both class I and class II loci were covered by HLA typing, at four-digit resolution. To study patterns of TCR occurrence, a later analysis re-analyzed previously published TCR beta repertoires from around 670 donors and added high-resolution HLA genotyping. Across 398 genotyped donors of the cohort, an average of about 250,000 unique TCR beta nucleotide sequences per donor were sequenced, and roughly a sixth of those sequences were non-productive. Donor age, sex, ethnicity and CMV serostatus were compiled alongside the repertoire data. In addition to the first cohort of 650 to 800 subjects, a separate validation cohort of 130 or so different subjects was used. About 300 gigabases of sequencing data and around 80 million unique TCR sequences made up an early release that covered 500 to 700 HLA-typed donors. A later genetic analysis took genome-wide SNP genotypes for about 65% of the roughly 670 donors and used that subset as a discovery cohort. The number of typed donors differed by locus: about 620-630 for A, B, C, DRB1 and DQB1; approximately 530 for DQA1; about 600 for DPA1; and about 470 for DPB1. Of the 300 to 500 genotyped donors, approximately 81% were placed in the genetic ancestry cluster associated with self-reported Caucasian donors. High-throughput TCR immunosequencing, statistical association of individual TCRs with disease status, and machine learning were combined to predict cytomegalovirus infection status. Because of strong linkage in the cohort, four or five DR-DQ haplotypes were treated as single units for association and clustering. Rather than drawing on any new phenotypic data, the later analysis identified candidate immune exposures from TCR beta sequences and the way those sequences occurred across donors. All discovery cohort repertoires had been generated using a single sequencing platform. An earlier analysis of around 580 of the donors used high-throughput TCR beta sequencing to judge whether each TCR beta V gene segment behaved as functional or pseudogenic. The study was designed to test whether signatures of past pathogen exposure could be identified by cataloging public T cell receptors.

Beyond this particular receptor, the publication reports: The presence/absence analyses assumed that sequencing depth was roughly uniform across donors, and that assumption may not be true. Only TCR beta chains were sequenced in this cohort, and the absence of alpha or paired-chain data limited detectable features. In a later genetic analysis, fewer N-insertions in productive TCRs were reported among donors in an Asian-associated ancestry cluster than the roughly 640-donor mean. In an earlier analysis of some 550 of the donors, most TCR beta V segments were observed in productive rearrangements about 87% or about 30% of the time, broadly matching IMGT annotations. V-gene and J-gene trimming of TCR beta chains was associated with a missense DCLRE1C variant in a later genetic analysis, and the association was replicated in an independent cohort. The classifier was reported to diagnose cytomegalovirus status with high specificity and sensitivity in both the original and validation cohorts. It was suggested by the authors that the approach could potentially be generalized to other disease states and immunological phenotypes. Immune exposure information for the cohort was limited to CMV serostatus. Correlated functional status among segregating V segments might reflect linkage disequilibrium, but an unknown experimental factor could not be ruled out. According to a later analysis, most CMV-associated TCR beta chains appeared to be HLA-restricted, and the HLA associations seemed to be driven largely by CMV exposure. Because counts were too low, seventeen rarely observed V segments, including chromosome 9 orphons, were excluded from the earlier analysis of around 590 of the donors. A later analysis associated 16,951 TCR beta sequences with specific HLA alleles at a false discovery rate of 0.05. The study listed 164 TCR beta chains as associated with cytomegalovirus. Assigning TCR associations to individual alleles was difficult when HLA alleles, especially DR and DQ, strongly co-occurred. Across donors, most TCR sequences were observed very rarely, whereas some public TCRs were present in many individuals. A later analysis found that TCR association rates varied across HLA loci, with DRB1 alleles showing the most associated TCRs and HLA-C alleles the fewest. A few of the identified cytomegalovirus-associated TCR beta chains were confirmed in vitro to be specific for cytomegalovirus antigens. Because HLA typing was missing for some donors at each locus, association tests included only the typed subset. The 87-base-pair reads could not distinguish some IMGT-functional V segments, including TRBV6-2 and TRBV6-3, so those segments were excluded. A further reported finding was that TCR beta sequences accurately predicted the HLA-A and HLA-B alleles for most subjects in the first cohort. According to a later analysis, parvovirus B19, influenza, CMV and Epstein-Barr virus appeared linked to several top co-occurrence clusters. A later analysis found that HLA-associated TCR beta chains were more clonally expanded and had lower generation probabilities than equally common non-associated chains. A group of highly shared sequence variants was considered likely to be a technical artifact of the sequencing pipeline.

The receptor comes from a woman in her 40s in good health and CMV-seronegative. Sequenced: PBMCs. The chain joins TRBV2 to TRBJ2-3; TRBD1 aligns with 7 central bases. The CDR3 protein: CASKGATDTQYF. The DNA reads as follows: TGTGCCAGCAAGGGGGCAACAGATACGCAGTATTTT. Supplemented by the reference TRBV2 and TRBJ2-3 proteins around the CDR3, the complete variable domain is EPEVTQTPSHQVTQMGQEVILRCVPISNHLYFYWYRQILGQKVEFLVSFYNNEISEKSEIFDDQFSVERPDGSNFTLKIRSTKLEDSAMYFCASKGATDTQYFGPGTRLTVL.